The clone carrying this T cell receptor (beta chain) was seen only a few times. Its antigen is still unknown. The CDR3 extends over 14 amino acids. Germline V gives CDR1 DFQATT, CDR2 SNEGSKA (reference sequence). With 3 bases clipped from V and 4 bases from J, the junction kept 6 bases outside the gene matches. The sample is drawn from a study of blood T cells in healthy people across ages. Study background: Through template switching, about one barcoded beta molecule was captured per two T cells, as measured in model experiments.

Study conclusions and caveats: There was a strong correlation between TCR beta diversity and naive T cell percentage. Because sorting was not performed, PBMCs prevented conclusive naive versus antigen-experienced comparison.

PCR was performed a second time for roughly 7 to 12 cycles using a sample-barcoded 5' primer and a J-beta primer mix. MiXCR, run by TCRdb on the 5' RACE reads, gives a single entry per CDR3 protein. Altogether hundreds of thousands of distinct CDR3 sequences are present, approximately 53% being singletons, with the ten largest covering 20% to 30%. This clonotype originated in a man aged 35 to 55 in good health. The V and J genes are TRBV20-1 and TRBJ2-3; 8 bases match TRBD2. Sequencing was done on a sample of blood. The CDR3 region has the DNA TGCAGTGCTAGGGTAGCGGGGACTTCAGATACGCAGTATTTT. Its protein product is CSARVAGTSDTQYF.